These 7 T cell receptor beta chains came from one sample sequenced in a study of CD8+ T cells in alopecia areata. cDNA prepared by RNA extraction and subsequent reverse transcription served as the template for sequencing. The repertoire was sequenced with immunoSEQ multiplex PCR; TCRdb's copy has only in-frame clones and lacks some. The sample has over 100,000 clones, none seen only once. The sequencing sample was made of lesional skin. The receptors were gathered from a C3H/HeJ mouse with alopecia areata. Strain MHC haplotype: H2-k.

With regard to this clone: Genes here carry mouse names. The observed sequence ends 4 residues before the CDR3 terminus, with the missing tail filled in from the germline J gene. The V call is TRBV1, the J call TRBJ1-2, with no clear D. The CDR3 consists of 14 residues. With 5 bases removed from V and 0 bases from J, the gap between germline ends came to 10 bases. Per germline, CDR1 NSQYPW and CDR2 LRSPGD (reference sequence). The CDR3 protein is CTCSPSWANSDYTF. The covered CDR3 bases are TGCACCTGCAGTCCCTCCTGGGCAAACTCC.

Concerning this clone: The genes and germline here are from mouse. The CDR3 DNA, read in part, is TGTGCCAGCAGTATTAACAGGGGAACCTAT. Residues: CASSINRGTY. The complete CDR3 reads CASSINRGTYEQYF. The chain links TRBV19 to TRBJ2-7; TRBD1 agrees at 7 bases. The sequence runs out 4 residues before the end of the CDR3; the remainder is reconstructed from the germline J gene. In germline, CDR1 is FNHDT, CDR2 SITEND (reference sequence). J lost 2 bases, V lost 2 bases, and 4 bases had no gene match. CDR3 length: 14 residues. The whole variable domain, filled in from reference TRBV19 and TRBJ2-7, reads GGIITQTPKFLIGQEGQKLTLKCQQNFNHDTMYWYRQDSGKGLRLIYYSITENDLQKGDLSEGYDASREKKSSFSLTVTSAQKNEMAVFLCASSINRGTYEQYFGPGTRLTVL.

This clone was detected only a few times. The protein TCRdb lists differs from the translation of the DNA at residue 13; the protein given here is translated from the DNA itself. Mouse germline and gene names are used. The missing CDR3 end, 3 residues past where the read stops, is filled in from the germline J gene. This rearrangement joins TRBV5 to TRBJ1-6, with 8 bases fitting TRBD1. TRBJ1-6 is an ORF for which the function is uncertain. V was pared by 6 bases and J by 0 bases, with 4 bases of the junction left unmatched. CDR3 length: 16 amino acids. Germline CDR1 reads LGHNA; CDR2 reads YNLKQL (reference sequence). CDR3 loop: CASSLTGVSYNSPLYF. Partial CDR3 DNA: TGTGCCAGCAGTCTGACAGGGGTTTCCTATAATTCGCCC.

Turning to this clone: The genes and germline here are from mouse. Read sequence stops 4 residues before the CDR3 end, and the germline J gene provides the missing end. The chain carries TRBV13-3 and TRBJ2-2; possible D gene TRBD1, 6 bases. V lost 3 bases to trimming and J lost 0 bases, with 9 bases between them. The germline V gene has CDR1 NNHDY and CDR2 SYVADS. This CDR3 contains 15 residues. The CDR3 loop reads CASSGDTANTGQLYF. The part of the CDR3 DNA that was read is TGTGCCAGCAGTGGGGACACCGCAAACACCGGG.

This clone was seen ten or more times. All gene names here are mouse names. The read terminates 4 residues ahead of where the CDR3 ends, so the germline J gene completes it. The V call is TRBV13-3, the J call TRBJ2-3; 8 bases match TRBD2. This CDR3 is built from 14 residues. V lost 2 bases, J lost 3 bases, and 2 bases stayed unmatched. CDR1 NNHDY and CDR2 SYVADS come from the germline V gene. CDR3 region: CASSERLGAETLYF. Incomplete CDR3 DNA: TGTGCCAGCAGTGAAAGACTGGGGGCAGAA.

Remarks on this clone: The listed genes are named as in mouse. This chain's CDR3 is CTCSDTGTANQDTQYF. The part of the CDR3 DNA that was read is TGCACCTGCAGTGATACCGGGACAGCTAACCAAGAC. This rearrangement joins TRBV1 to TRBJ2-5; 7 nucleotides match TRBD1. The read stops 4 residues short of the end of the CDR3; the missing end is completed from the germline J gene. In germline, CDR1 is NSQYPW, CDR2 LRSPGD (reference sequence). CDR3 size: 16 residues. After removal of 4 bases from V and 0 bases from J, the junction contained 7 bases not matched to a gene.

Only a few counts were recorded for this clone. At residue 13, the translated DNA and the protein in TCRdb do not agree; the protein given here is derived from the DNA. These gene names are mouse names. The observed sequence ends 3 residues before the CDR3 terminus, with the missing tail filled in from the germline J gene. The rearrangement links TRBV1 to TRBJ1-6; perhaps TRBD1 as D (6 bases). TRBJ1-6 is labeled an ORF, and its function is uncertain. Germline CDR1 and CDR2: NSQYPW and LRSPGD (reference sequence). The CDR3 loop spans 16 amino acids. Here the CDR3 reads CTCSADRRTDNSPLYF. The part of the CDR3 DNA that was read is TGCACTTGCAGTGCAGATAGGAGGACAGATAATTCGCCC.